This entry features one T cell receptor beta chain sequence. Looked up from germline, CDR1 is SGHTA and CDR2 is FQGNSA. This CDR3 contains 15 residues. V was trimmed by 5 bases and J by 0 bases, leaving 11 bases between them. This entry is derived from a study of cytomegalovirus exposure and HLA in healthy donors. A multiplex PCR was run with 60 Vbeta primers and 13 Jbeta primers. Libraries were prepared by immunoSEQ multiplex PCR; TCRdb keeps only in-frame clonotypes and omits some of them. The table records more than 85,000 clones, about 80% of them present only once. The sequenced material came from PBMCs. This TCR was recovered from a woman in her forties or fifties in good health and CMV-seropositive. The J gene is TRBJ2-1, the V gene TRBV7-2; no clear D. The CDR3: CASSPDSNSYNEQFF. CDR3 DNA sequence: TGTGCCAGCAGCCCCGACTCAAACTCCTACAATGAGCAGTTCTTC.